The rows below give T cell receptor beta chains drawn from one sample of a study of response to subunit inactivated influenza vaccine. One entry per CDR3 protein results from TCRdb running MiXCR on the RT-PCR reads. The sample carries about 500,000 distinct CDR3 sequences, 16% recorded once. The sample in question was CD4+ T cells sorted from PBMCs, obtained less than 30 months after vaccination. Receptors originate from a man between 50 and 75 years old who received an inactivated influenza vaccine. CDR3s include the opening cysteine and the closing phenylalanine or tryptophan. A D gene is named only where the DNA matches it firmly. The listing skips clone size in some rows; elsewhere it reads once, few, many or a size class.

V	D	size	J	CDR3	DNA
TRBV2	NA	few	TRBJ1-5	CASGPNRAPQPQHF	TGTGCCAGCGGTCCGAACAGGGCCCCCCAGCCCCAGCATTTT
TRBV4-3	NA	few	TRBJ1-6	CASGLTRGSPLHF	TGCGCCAGCGGACTTACCCGGGGTTCACCCCTCCACTTT
TRBV5-1	NA	NA	TRBJ1-1	CASSYRQSNTEAFF	TGCGCCAGCAGCTACCGACAGTCGAACACTGAAGCTTTCTTT
TRBV11-2	TRBD2	NA	TRBJ2-2	CASSWTSGGAAGELFF	TGTGCCAGCAGCTGGACTAGCGGGGGGGCCGCCGGGGAGCTGTTTTTT
TRBV6-5	NA	few	TRBJ1-2	CASSYSKGSYGYTF	TGTGCCAGCAGTTACTCGAAGGGTAGCTATGGCTACACCTTC
TRBV7-9	NA	few	TRBJ2-7	CASRPDVSYEQYF	TGTGCCAGCAGACCGGACGTATCCTACGAGCAGTACTTC
TRBV5-1	NA	few	TRBJ1-6	CASSLEGRGISPLHF	TGCGCCAGCAGCTTGGAAGGTCGTGGTATTTCACCCCTCCACTTT
TRBV2	TRBD1	many	TRBJ2-7	CASSDGTVREQYF	TGTGCCAGCAGTGATGGGACAGTAAGAGAGCAGTACTTC
TRBV11-2	NA	NA	TRBJ2-3	CASSFSASSTDTQYF	TGTGCCAGCAGCTTTAGTGCAAGTAGCACAGATACGCAGTATTTT
TRBV20-1	NA	NA	TRBJ2-3	CSARDRVTGLDTQYF	TGCAGTGCTAGAGATCGGGTAACAGGATTGGATACGCAGTATTTT
TRBV19	NA	few	TRBJ2-3	CASSIRGGLADTQYF	TGTGCCAGTAGTATTCGCGGGGGCCTCGCAGATACGCAGTATTTT
TRBV20-1	TRBD1	few	TRBJ2-1	CSASRDRGIMNEQFF	TGCAGTGCTAGCCGGGACAGGGGGATAATGAATGAGCAGTTCTTC
TRBV7-2	TRBD1	once	TRBJ2-2	CASSLFAPSYSVDRQQGTGELFF	TGTGCCAGCAGCTTATTTGCCCCGTCGTACTCGGTCGACAGACAACAGGGGACCGGGGAGCTGTTTTTT
TRBV7-2	TRBD2	many	TRBJ2-1	CASSLAPEGGGEFF	TGTGCCAGCAGCTTAGCGCCGGAGGGCGGGGGTGAGTTCTTC
TRBV7-2	NA	NA	TRBJ2-7	CASSSLFDRRPYEQYF	TGTGCCAGCAGCTCCCTCTTCGACAGACGCCCCTACGAGCAGTACTTC
TRBV20-1	NA	NA	TRBJ2-4	CSARSAVQNIQYF	TGCAGTGCTAGATCTGCAGTGCAAAACATTCAGTACTTC